This T cell receptor (beta chain) comes out of a study of T cell clonotyping in hematopoietic cell transplantation. Findings and caveats of the study: Few recipient clonotypes overlapped donors; over 95% were de novo at given depth.

Time point in this sample: recipient sample about 28 days before transplant, after cytoreduction. Note on this clone: Its target is unknown.

Sequenced by immunoSEQ multiplex PCR; TCRdb stores in-frame clones only, minus some. Of fewer than 15,000 clones detected, roughly 88% appear once; the ten largest clones hold about 15%. The TCR was taken from a man aged 55 to 70 with acute myeloid leukemia. Some clones in this sample may be carry-over from other donors' samples. Source: peripheral blood mononuclear cells, taken before stem cell transplant.

The CDR3 sequence is CASSVSSEIYEQYF. CDR3 nucleotide sequence: TGTGCCAGCAGCGTAAGTTCAGAGATCTACGAGCAGTACTTC. The V gene is TRBV9, the J gene TRBJ2-7; D gene uncertain. The CDR3 consists of 14 residues. The germline V gene has CDR1 SGDLS and CDR2 YYNGEE. Trimming stripped 1 base from V and 3 bases from J, with 11 bases between.